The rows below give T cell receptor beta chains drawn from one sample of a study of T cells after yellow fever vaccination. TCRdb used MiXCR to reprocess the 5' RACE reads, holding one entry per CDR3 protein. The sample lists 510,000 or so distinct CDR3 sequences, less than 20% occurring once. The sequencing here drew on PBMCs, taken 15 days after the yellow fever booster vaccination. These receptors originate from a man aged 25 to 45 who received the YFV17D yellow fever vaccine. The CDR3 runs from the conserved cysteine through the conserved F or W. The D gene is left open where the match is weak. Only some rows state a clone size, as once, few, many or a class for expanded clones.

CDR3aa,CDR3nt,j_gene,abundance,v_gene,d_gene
CASSLGSGFTNEQFF,TGTGCCAGCAGCTTAGGTAGCGGCTTTACCAATGAGCAGTTCTTC,TRBJ2-1,few,TRBV11-3,-
CASSQAYSLNEKLFF,TGCGCCAGCAGCCAAGCATACAGCCTTAATGAAAAACTGTTTTTT,TRBJ1-4,few,TRBV4-3,-
CASSPRTVPPLYYNQPQHF,TGTGCCAGCAGCCCCCGGACAGTGCCTCCCCTGTATTACAATCAGCCCCAGCATTTT,TRBJ1-5,-,TRBV7-8,-
CASSLGSFLDTQYF,TGCGCCAGCAGCTTGGGGTCTTTTCTAGATACGCAGTATTTT,TRBJ2-3,few,TRBV5-1,-
CASSSTGTTDTQYF,TGTGCCAGCAGCTCGACAGGCACCACAGATACGCAGTATTTT,TRBJ2-3,few,TRBV9,-
CSANRLGTGWSEQFF,TGCAGTGCCAACCGCCTGGGAACGGGATGGAGTGAGCAGTTCTTC,TRBJ2-1,few,TRBV20-1,-
CSARDPTGYNEQFF,TGCAGTGCTAGAGACCCTACAGGGTACAATGAGCAGTTCTTC,TRBJ2-1,few,TRBV20-1,-
CASSSYLGTQYF,TGTGCCAGCAGCTCCTACTTGGGGACCCAGTACTTC,TRBJ2-5,-,TRBV7-2,-
CASSLAWLADGRETQYF,TGCGCCAGCAGCTTGGCTTGGCTAGCGGATGGACGGGAGACCCAGTACTTC,TRBJ2-5,few,TRBV5-1,TRBD2
CASSLGGTGLEQFF,TGTGCCAGCAGCTTAGGCGGGACAGGGCTTGAGCAGTTCTTC,TRBJ2-1,-,TRBV7-2,TRBD1
CASSLGPSGYWDEQYF,TGTGCCAGCAGCTTAGGTCCTAGCGGGTATTGGGACGAGCAGTACTTC,TRBJ2-7,few,TRBV7-9,TRBD2
CSARVAGGTFEQYF,TGCAGTGCTAGAGTAGCGGGAGGAACGTTTGAGCAGTACTTC,TRBJ2-7,few,TRBV20-1,TRBD2
CASSPRTGDNYGYTF,TGTGCCAGCTCACCGCGGACAGGGGATAACTATGGCTACACCTTC,TRBJ1-2,many,TRBV18,TRBD1
CAIAPGSGDTQYF,TGTGCCATCGCTCCGGGGTCCGGAGATACGCAGTATTTT,TRBJ2-3,few,TRBV10-3,-
CASSQARSATNEKLFF,TGTGCCAGCAGCCAGGCGAGGAGCGCAACTAATGAAAAACTGTTTTTT,TRBJ1-4,-,TRBV28,-
CSAPRGPNQPQHF,TGCAGTGCCCCTAGGGGTCCTAATCAGCCCCAGCATTTT,TRBJ1-5,-,TRBV20-1,-
CASSLYAARKTQYF,TGTGCCAGCAGTTTATACGCTGCGAGGAAGACCCAGTACTTC,TRBJ2-5,few,TRBV27,-
CASSYSFRPAGGPYEQYF,TGTGCCAGCAGTTACTCTTTTCGTCCAGCGGGAGGGCCGTACGAGCAGTACTTC,TRBJ2-7,-,TRBV6-5,TRBD2
CSVALTARGRDTQYF,TGCAGCGTTGCCCTGACCGCCCGGGGTAGAGATACGCAGTATTTT,TRBJ2-3,few,TRBV29-1,-
CATGQVNTEAFF,TGTGCCACCGGACAGGTGAACACTGAAGCTTTCTTT,TRBJ1-1,-,TRBV10-3,TRBD1
CASRPRGSDQPQHF,TGTGCCAGCAGGCCGCGGGGTTCGGATCAGCCCCAGCATTTT,TRBJ1-5,few,TRBV12-3/TRBV12-4,-
CASSLEGQGSGTDTQYF,TGTGCCAGCAGCTTGGAGGGACAGGGAAGTGGGACAGATACGCAGTATTTT,TRBJ2-3,many,TRBV5-5,TRBD1
CASARTLGEQYF,TGTGCCAGCGCTCGGACTTTGGGGGAGCAGTACTTC,TRBJ2-7,-,TRBV27,-
CASSQGTAYNEQFF,TGTGCCAGCAGCCAAGGGACAGCCTACAATGAGCAGTTCTTC,TRBJ2-1,few,TRBV3-1,-
CASTPDSF,TGTGCCAGCACCCCAGACTCCTTC,TRBJ1-2,-,TRBV12-3/TRBV12-4,-
CSPQASGSYEQYF,TGCAGTCCACAAGCTAGCGGGAGCTACGAGCAGTACTTC,TRBJ2-7,-,TRBV20-1,TRBD2
CASNELGRTYEQYF,TGTGCCAGCAACGAACTGGGGCGGACCTACGAGCAGTACTTC,TRBJ2-7,-,TRBV6-1,-
CSARDVRVTYEQYF,TGCAGTGCTAGAGACGTCAGGGTAACCTACGAGCAGTACTTC,TRBJ2-7,-,TRBV20-1,-
CASSYRDTERDTQYF,TGTGCCAGCAGTTACCGGGACACGGAACGAGATACGCAGTATTTT,TRBJ2-3,-,TRBV12-3/TRBV12-4,-
CASSLRQLGNQPQHF,TGTGCCAGCAGTTTACGTCAGTTGGGCAATCAGCCCCAGCATTTT,TRBJ1-5,-,TRBV27,-
CASSLWGASTNEKLFF,TGTGCCAGCAGCTTATGGGGGGCTTCTACTAATGAAAAACTGTTTTTT,TRBJ1-4,few,TRBV7-2,-
CSAPAKGPGELFF,TGCAGTGCTCCGGCTAAAGGACCCGGGGAGCTGTTTTTT,TRBJ2-2,few,TRBV20-1,-
CASSKGGQGELEQYF,TGTGCCAGCAGCAAAGGGGGACAGGGAGAGCTCGAGCAGTACTTC,TRBJ2-7,-,TRBV21-1,-
CSASGLTDTQYF,TGCAGTGCTAGTGGGCTCACAGATACGCAGTATTTT,TRBJ2-3,few,TRBV20-1,-
CASSYSIAGGVTSTDTQYF,TGTGCCAGCAGTTACTCGATAGCGGGAGGTGTGACTAGCACAGATACGCAGTATTTT,TRBJ2-3,few,TRBV6-2/TRBV6-3,TRBD2
CASSLGHSLYEQYF,TGCGCCAGCAGCTTAGGGCACAGCCTATACGAGCAGTACTTC,TRBJ2-7,-,TRBV5-1,-
CSASLGGGPYEPYF,TGCAGTGCTAGTCTTGGGGGAGGTCCCTACGAGCCGTACTTC,TRBJ2-7,-,TRBV20-1,-
CSARDKGNTEAFF,TGCAGTGCTAGAGATAAGGGGAACACTGAAGCTTTCTTT,TRBJ1-1,few,TRBV20-1,-
CSARLGGMNTEAFF,TGCAGTGCTCGCCTAGGTGGAATGAACACTGAAGCTTTCTTT,TRBJ1-1,few,TRBV20-1,-
CASSKVEPTSGRLNEQFF,TGTGCCAGCAGCAAAGTCGAACCTACTAGCGGGAGGCTCAATGAGCAGTTCTTC,TRBJ2-1,few,TRBV21-1,-
CASSQETSGSYEQYF,TGTGCCAGCAGCCAAGAGACTAGCGGATCCTACGAGCAGTACTTC,TRBJ2-7,-,TRBV3-1,TRBD2
CSAERVGTDTQYF,TGCAGTGCGGAGCGGGTGGGCACAGATACGCAGTATTTT,TRBJ2-3,once,TRBV20-1,-
CASSKTSGDPDTQYF,TGTGCCAGCAGCAAGACTAGCGGGGACCCAGATACGCAGTATTTT,TRBJ2-3,few,TRBV12-3/TRBV12-4,TRBD2
CASSSPVGEQFF,TGTGCCAGCAGTTCCCCGGTAGGGGAGCAGTTCTTC,TRBJ2-1,few,TRBV12-3/TRBV12-4,-
CASSLIWENTGELFF,TGTGCCAGCAGCTTAATTTGGGAGAACACCGGGGAGCTGTTTTTT,TRBJ2-2,-,TRBV7-9,-
CAIRSSGGGLHNEQFF,TGTGCCATCAGGTCGAGCGGAGGGGGGTTACACAATGAGCAGTTCTTC,TRBJ2-1,few,TRBV10-3,-
CASSGGTSGRAYEQYF,TGTGCCAGCAGCGGGGGGACTAGCGGGAGGGCCTACGAGCAGTACTTC,TRBJ2-7,few,TRBV9,TRBD2
CASSQASSSYEQYF,TGTGCCAGCAGCCAGGCCTCGAGCTCCTACGAGCAGTACTTC,TRBJ2-7,-,TRBV4-2,-
CASTPWASNYEQYF,TGTGCCAGCACCCCCTGGGCTAGCAACTACGAGCAGTACTTC,TRBJ2-7,-,TRBV6-2/TRBV6-3,-